Each of the 19 T cell receptor beta chains below was sequenced from the same sample in a study of T cell responses to AZD1222 COVID-19 vaccine. Here immunoSEQ multiplex PCR was the method, and the copy in TCRdb shows in-frame clones only, minus some. The sample shows over 150,000 clones, under 95% of them seen only once. This sample comprised peripheral blood, obtained on day 0 of AZD1222 vaccination. These receptors were collected from an adult in good health.

The chain has TRBV5-1 and TRBJ2-1; D remains ambiguous. Germline V CDR1 and CDR2: SGHRS, YFSETQ. This CDR3 spans 12 amino acids. V lost 2 bases, J lost 7 bases, and 7 bases lay in between. Here the CDR3 reads CASSFNQNEQFF. The CDR3 DNA follows: TGCGCCAGCAGCTTTAACCAGAATGAGCAGTTCTTC.

The chain combines TRBV11-2 with TRBJ1-2; no clear D gene. From germline, CDR1 is SGHAT and CDR2 FQNNGV. CDR3 length: 13 amino acids. V lost 9 bases to trimming and J lost 5 bases, with 16 bases between them. CDR3 region: CASAYENGYGYTF. CDR3 DNA: TGTGCCAGTGCGTATGAAAACGGATATGGCTACACCTTC. The variable domain in full, with the rest retrieved from reference TRBV11-2 and TRBJ1-2, is EAGVAQSPRYKIIEKRQSVAFWCNPISGHATLYWYQQILGQGPKLLIQFQNNGVVDDSQLPKDRFSAERLKGVDSTLKIQPAKLEDSAVYLCASAYENGYGYTFGSGTRLTVV.

V usage is TRBV28 and J usage is TRBJ1-2; no clear D. The germline V and J ends were trimmed by 3 bases and 3 bases, with 14 bases remaining between them. CDR1 is MDHEN, CDR2 SYDVKM, per germline. The CDR3 loop spans 15 amino acids. The CDR3 DNA reads TGTGCCAGCAGTTTGTCTCCGCCGAGAGACTATGGCTACACCTTC. It codes for CASSLSPPRDYGYTF.

J is TRBJ2-3 and V is TRBV4-1; weak D call: TRBD2 (6 bases). The germline CDR1 and CDR2 sequences are MGHRA and YSYEKL. Trimming removed 0 bases at V and 3 bases at J, with 13 bases between. The length of the CDR3 is 16 residues. CDR3 loop: CASSQEGGRTTDTQYF. CDR3 DNA sequence: TGCGCCAGCAGCCAAGAGGGAGGACGGACAACAGATACGCAGTATTTT.

The chain employs TRBV7-9 and TRBJ2-3; no firm D call. Trimming pared 7 bases from V and 6 bases from J, leaving 11 bases between. Germline values: CDR1 SEHNR, CDR2 FQNEAQ (reference sequence). The CDR3 length is 12 residues. CDR3 nucleotide sequence: TGTGCCAGCACCCCGGACGGGGATACGCAGTATTTT. Protein sequence: CASTPDGDTQYF.

The chain combines TRBV4-1 with TRBJ2-7; D is uncertain. V lost 0 bases and J lost 3, with 9 bases in between. The length of the CDR3 is 14 residues. CDR1 MGHRA and CDR2 YSYEKL come from the germline V gene. As DNA, the CDR3 is TGCGCCAGCAGCCAAGATCCAGAGCGCTACGAGCAGTACTTC. It is translated as CASSQDPERYEQYF.

The rearrangement links TRBV6-1 to TRBJ2-7, with 11 bases that match TRBD1. The CDR3 loop spans 18 amino acids. V shed 4 bases, J shed 2 bases, and the junction held 13 bases outside the gene matches. Germline assignment: CDR1 MNHNS and CDR2 SASEGT. The CDR3 loop is CASSGRGGQGAYTYEQYF. Written as DNA, the CDR3 is TGTGCCAGCAGTGGAAGGGGTGGACAGGGGGCTTATACCTACGAGCAGTACTTC.

The chain uses TRBV2 and TRBJ2-7; D perhaps matches TRBD1 (6 bases). The CDR3 is 13 amino acids. The germline gives CDR1 SNHLY, CDR2 FYNNEI. Trimming cost V 6 bases and J 2 bases, with 11 bases left between them. The CDR3 here is CASSLTGTYEQYF. The CDR3, as DNA: TGTGCCAGCAGCCTGACAGGAACCTACGAGCAGTACTTC.

V gene TRBV19 combines with J gene TRBJ1-5, with 9 bases identical to TRBD1. From germline, CDR1 is LNHDA and CDR2 SQIVND (reference sequence). This CDR3 is built from 13 residues. The trim removed 5 bases at V and 7 bases at J, leaving 3 bases unmatched. This chain's CDR3 is CASSSDRGQPQHF. In DNA form, the CDR3 reads TGTGCCAGTAGTTCGGACAGGGGACAGCCCCAGCATTTT.

The genes are TRBV6-5 and TRBJ2-7; D is unclear. Germline assignment: CDR1 MNHEY and CDR2 SVGAGI. This CDR3 region has 11 residues. The ends were cut back, 8 bases at V and 3 bases at J, with 8 bases in the middle. The CDR3: CASLTYYEQYF. DNA of the CDR3: TGTGCCAGCCTGACCTACTACGAGCAGTACTTC.

V gene TRBV7-3 combines with J gene TRBJ2-1; 11 positions match TRBD1. The CDR3 covers 15 residues. V was clipped by 1 base and J by 6 bases; unmatched bases: 2. CDR1 is SGHTA, CDR2 FQGTGA, per germline. The CDR3 loop reads CASSLIGTGGNEQFF. The CDR3, as DNA: TGTGCCAGCAGCTTAATAGGGACAGGGGGCAATGAGCAGTTCTTC.

The chain has TRBV30 and TRBJ1-6; a weak D match, TRBD1 (5 bases). CDR1 is GTSNPN, CDR2 SVGIG, per germline (reference sequence). The CDR3 is 14 amino acids. V lost 2 bases, J lost 7 bases, and 12 bases lay in between. The CDR3 DNA is TGTGCCTGGAGTTTCGCAGGGCAAAATTCACCCCTCCACTTT. Translating gives CAWSFAGQNSPLHF.

This chain uses TRBV6-5 with TRBJ2-2, with TRBD2 identical over 13 bases. The CDR3 runs to 15 residues. V shed 4 bases, J shed 6 bases, and the junction held 2 bases outside the gene matches. Per the germline V gene, CDR1 is MNHEY and CDR2 is SVGAGI. The CDR3 DNA sequence: TGTGCCAGCAGTTGGGGACTAGCGGGATCCGGGGAGCTGTTTTTT. Protein sequence: CASSWGLAGSGELFF.

This clone was detected once. V gene TRBV18 combines with J gene TRBJ1-4; D may be TRBD1 (5 bases). The V end lost 6 bases, the J end lost 8 bases, and 19 bases lay between the germline ends. Germline V gene data show CDR1 as KGHSH and CDR2 as LQKENI. The CDR3 extends over 15 amino acids. The DNA for the CDR3 is TGTGCCAGCTCCTCCCTGTGGGGGAGTAGGGAAAAACTGTTTTTT. It encodes CASSSLWGSREKLFF.

The rearrangement uses TRBV19 and TRBJ2-7, with D possibly being TRBD1 (6 bases). The CDR3 extends over 15 amino acids. V was cut by 5 bases and J by 3 bases, with 17 bases left in between. The germline CDR1 and CDR2 sequences are LNHDA and SQIVND (reference sequence). CDR3 DNA: TGTGCCAGTAGTGCCGCACCGGACAGTAACTACGAGCAGTACTTC. This translates into CASSAAPDSNYEQYF.

The chain is built from TRBV2 and TRBJ2-3, with D unresolved. The CDR3 has 13 amino acids. V was pared by 2 bases and J by 6 bases, with 9 bases between. The V gene's germline CDR1 is SNHLY and CDR2 FYNNEI. DNA of the CDR3: TGTGCCAGCAGTGAAAATGGAAGGGATACGCAGTATTTT. Protein product: CASSENGRDTQYF.

The V and J genes are TRBV2 and TRBJ2-7; D is uncertain. Germline V gene data show CDR1 as SNHLY and CDR2 as FYNNEI. Trimming took off 2 bases at V and 2 bases at J, with 13 bases between the two ends. The CDR3 is 15 amino acids. For the CDR3, the DNA is TGTGCCAGCAGTGAACAGGCTCTTCCCACCTACGAGCAGTACTTC. Protein sequence: CASSEQALPTYEQYF.

This chain joins TRBV27 and TRBJ1-6; D call uncertain. This CDR3 has 17 amino acids. V lost 3 bases, J lost 3 bases, and 15 bases lay in between. Germline CDR1 is MNHEY and CDR2 is SMNVEV (reference sequence). This CDR3 is CASSFYSRRVYNSPLHF. CDR3 DNA sequence: TGTGCCAGCAGTTTTTATTCGCGGCGAGTCTATAATTCACCCCTCCACTTT.

With regard to this clone: The identical CDR3 is also encoded by other nucleotide sequences in the sample. The CDR3 sequence: CASSPQGAGYGYTF. In nucleotides, the CDR3 is TGTGCCAGCAGCCCCCAAGGGGCTGGCTATGGCTACACCTTC. The chain employs TRBV9 and TRBJ1-2; perhaps TRBD1 as D (5 bases). V was pared by 4 bases and J by 4 bases, with 14 bases between. The V gene's germline CDR1 is SGDLS and CDR2 YYNGEE. CDR3 length: 14 residues.